One and the same sample provided the 4 T cell receptor beta chains below, sequenced in a study of blood T cells in healthy people across ages. Alongside a J-beta primer mix, a sample-barcoded 5' primer served in a second PCR lasting roughly 7 to 11 cycles. TCRdb independently ran MiXCR on the 5' RACE reads; one entry per CDR3 protein. The table lists 800,000 or so distinct CDR3 sequences, 20% to 30% of them singletons. These data were likewise used in another study, on T cells of mothers and their children.

The sequenced sample was blood. These receptor sequences come from a boy aged 10-17 years in good health.

The genes are TRBV11-3 and TRBJ2-2; TRBD1 is a possible D gene (6 bases). Germline loops: CDR1 SGHNT, CDR2 YENEEA. The CDR3 is 15 residues long. Trimming removed 4 bases from V and 1 base from J, with 10 bases in between. For the CDR3, the DNA is TGTGCCAGCAGCTCCCGGGACAAGAACACCGGGGAGCTGTTTTTT. It translates to CASSSRDKNTGELFF.

The chain has TRBV7-3 and TRBJ2-1; D possibly corresponds to TRBD2 (6 bases). The germline V and J ends were trimmed by 8 bases and 5 bases, with 25 bases remaining between them. CDR3 size: 17 residues. Germline assignment: CDR1 SGHTA and CDR2 FQGTGA. The CDR3 DNA is TGTGCCAGCGGCTCAGTGGGGGGACGCGTATATAACAATGAGCAGTTCTTC. Translating it yields CASGSVGGRVYNNEQFF.

This clonotype was recorded only once. CDR3 coding DNA: TGTGCCAGCAGTTACTCGGGACTACCGATAGATACGCAGTATTTT. Translation: CASSYSGLPIDTQYF. This chain joins TRBV6-6 and TRBJ2-3; 7 positions match TRBD2. Losses at the gene ends were 0 bases for V and 5 bases for J; bases not matched to a gene: 5. The CDR3 totals 15 residues. Germline V gene lookup returns CDR1 MNHNY and CDR2 SVGAGI (reference sequence).

The chain uses TRBV7-2 and TRBJ2-5; 8 bases are a match to TRBD1. Germline V CDR1 and CDR2: SGHTA, FQGNSA. The CDR3 has 15 amino acids. J lost 5 bases, V lost 2 bases, and 7 bases had no gene match. CDR3 protein: CASSLLRGRKETQYF. DNA for the CDR3: TGTGCCAGCAGCTTACTCAGGGGGCGCAAGGAGACCCAGTACTTC.